This TCR beta chain was found in a study of T cells in Graves' hyperthyroidism and ophthalmopathy. Study findings and constraints: For ophthalmopathy, model prediction preceded onset by a median roughly 6.5 months.

V lost 3 bases and J lost 0, with 9 bases in between. The germline gives CDR1 DFQATT, CDR2 SNEGSKA (reference sequence). The CDR3 consists of 14 residues. Blood was drawn at first hyperthyroidism diagnosis, before any ophthalmopathy symptoms. This sample holds PBMCs from 8.5 to 10 ml fresh peripheral blood. This clonotype was seen many times. The target antigen is unknown. Amplification of TCR beta CDR3 regions used RNA as the template. First-round RT-PCR of the TCR CDR3 relied on the HTBI primer set. Each CDR3 protein gets one entry after TCRdb re-called the multiplex PCR reads with MiXCR. The sample has about 250,000 distinct CDR3 sequences; approximately 16% are singletons.

The source of this sequence is a woman in her 50s with Graves' hyperthyroidism that later progressed to Graves' ophthalmopathy. Sequencing was performed on blood. The chain couples TRBV20-1 to TRBJ2-1; TRBD1 or TRBD2 may be the D gene (5 bases each). For the CDR3, the DNA is TGCAGTGCTAGTCCAGGGAGCTCCTACAATGAGCAGTTCTTC. Protein product: CSASPGSSYNEQFF.